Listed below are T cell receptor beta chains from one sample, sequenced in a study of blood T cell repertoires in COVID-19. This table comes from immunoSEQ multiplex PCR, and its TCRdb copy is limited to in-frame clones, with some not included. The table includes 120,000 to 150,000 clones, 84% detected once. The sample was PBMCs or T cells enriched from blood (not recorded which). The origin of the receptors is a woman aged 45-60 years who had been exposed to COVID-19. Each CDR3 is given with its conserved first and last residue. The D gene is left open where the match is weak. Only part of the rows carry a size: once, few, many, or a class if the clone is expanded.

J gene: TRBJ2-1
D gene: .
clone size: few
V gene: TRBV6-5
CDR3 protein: CASSPSGTASNEQFF
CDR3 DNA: TGTGCCAGCAGTCCCTCCGGGACTGCGAGCAATGAGCAGTTCTTC

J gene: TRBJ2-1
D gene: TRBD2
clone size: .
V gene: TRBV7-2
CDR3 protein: CASSLELAGEQNEQFF
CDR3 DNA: TGTGCCAGCAGCTTAGAACTAGCGGGAGAGCAAAATGAGCAGTTCTTC

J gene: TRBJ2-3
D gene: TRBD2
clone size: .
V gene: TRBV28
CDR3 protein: CASSQGLATNTQYF
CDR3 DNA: TGTGCCAGCAGCCAAGGACTAGCCACGAATACGCAGTATTTT

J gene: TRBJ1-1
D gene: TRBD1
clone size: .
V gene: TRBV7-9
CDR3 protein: CASSLVGQGNTEAFF
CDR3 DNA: TGTGCCAGCAGCTTAGTGGGACAGGGGAACACTGAAGCTTTCTTT

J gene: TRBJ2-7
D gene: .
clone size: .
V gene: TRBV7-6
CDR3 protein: CASSLGAGSNEQYF
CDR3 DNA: TGTGCCAGCAGCTTAGGGGCGGGAAGTAACGAGCAGTACTTC

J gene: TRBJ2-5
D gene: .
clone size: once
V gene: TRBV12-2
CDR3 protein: CASRLYTSGGARETQYF
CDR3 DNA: TGTGCAAGTCGCCTCTATACTAGCGGGGGGGCGCGGGAGACCCAGTACTTC

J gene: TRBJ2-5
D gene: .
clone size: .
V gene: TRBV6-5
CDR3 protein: CATSTGNQETQYF
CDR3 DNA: TGTGCCACCTCGACGGGGAACCAAGAGACCCAGTACTTC

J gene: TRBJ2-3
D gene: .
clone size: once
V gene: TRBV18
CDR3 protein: CASSGTGATSTDTQYF
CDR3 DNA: TGTGCCAGCTCAGGTACAGGAGCCACTAGCACAGATACGCAGTATTTT

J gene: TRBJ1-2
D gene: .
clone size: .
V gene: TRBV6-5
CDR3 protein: CASSYGGANYGYTF
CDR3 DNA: TGTGCCAGCAGTTACGGGGGGGCCAACTATGGCTACACCTTC

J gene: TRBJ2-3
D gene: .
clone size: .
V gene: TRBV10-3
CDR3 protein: CAISEGHRDTRTDTQYF
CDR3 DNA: TGTGCCATCAGTGAGGGCCACCGGGACACCCGCACAGATACGCAGTATTTT

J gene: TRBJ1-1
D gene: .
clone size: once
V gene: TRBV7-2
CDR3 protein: CASSLSTRGGTEAFF
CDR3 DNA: TGTGCCAGCAGCTTAAGTACCCGGGGAGGGACTGAAGCTTTCTTT

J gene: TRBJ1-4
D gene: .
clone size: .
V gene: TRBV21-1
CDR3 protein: CASSGKEPTNEKLFF
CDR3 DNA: TGTGCCAGCAGCGGCAAGGAGCCAACTAATGAAAAACTGTTTTTT

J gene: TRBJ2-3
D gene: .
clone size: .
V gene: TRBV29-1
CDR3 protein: CSVEDRTAMYTDTQYF
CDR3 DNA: TGCAGCGTTGAAGATCGGACAGCGATGTACACAGATACGCAGTATTTT

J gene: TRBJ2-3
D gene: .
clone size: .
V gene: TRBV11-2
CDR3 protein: CASSPVGRDGVDTQYF
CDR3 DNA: TGTGCCAGCAGCCCAGTTGGGCGGGATGGGGTAGATACGCAGTATTTT

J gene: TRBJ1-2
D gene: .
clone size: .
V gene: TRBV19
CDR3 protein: CASSTQGNLDGYTF
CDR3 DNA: TGTGCCAGTAGTACTCAGGGGAATCTCGATGGCTACACCTTC

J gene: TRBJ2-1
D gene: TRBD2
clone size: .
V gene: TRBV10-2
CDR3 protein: CASSERGGYNEQFF
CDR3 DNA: TGCGCCAGCAGTGAGCGCGGGGGATACAATGAGCAGTTCTTC

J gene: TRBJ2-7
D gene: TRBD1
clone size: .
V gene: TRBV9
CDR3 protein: CASSGRDRGPYEQYF
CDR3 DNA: TGTGCCAGCAGCGGGAGAGACAGGGGGCCTTACGAGCAGTACTTC

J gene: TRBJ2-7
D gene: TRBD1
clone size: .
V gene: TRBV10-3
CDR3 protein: CAISSGQSYEQYF
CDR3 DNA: TGTGCCATCAGTTCGGGACAGAGTTACGAGCAGTACTTC

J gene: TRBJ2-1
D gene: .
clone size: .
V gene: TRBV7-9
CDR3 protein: CASSPESGVEQFF
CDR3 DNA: TGTGCCAGCAGCCCCGAGTCGGGGGTTGAGCAGTTCTTC

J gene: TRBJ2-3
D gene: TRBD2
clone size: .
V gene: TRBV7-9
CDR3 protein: CASSPLGTSGTDTQYF
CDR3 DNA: TGTGCCAGCAGCCCTCTCGGGACTAGCGGCACAGATACGCAGTATTTT

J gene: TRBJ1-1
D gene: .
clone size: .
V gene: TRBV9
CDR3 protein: CASSVDPGLVTEAFF
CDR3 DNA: TGTGCCAGCAGCGTAGATCCGGGGTTGGTAACTGAAGCTTTCTTT

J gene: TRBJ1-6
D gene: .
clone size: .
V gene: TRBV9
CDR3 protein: CASSVGQGVGDSPLHF
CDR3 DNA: TGTGCCAGCAGCGTAGGTCAAGGGGTTGGGGATTCACCCCTCCACTTT

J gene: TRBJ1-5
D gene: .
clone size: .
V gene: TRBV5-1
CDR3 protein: CASSLAHGQPQHF
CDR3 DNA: TGCGCCAGCAGCTTGGCCCACGGTCAGCCCCAGCATTTT

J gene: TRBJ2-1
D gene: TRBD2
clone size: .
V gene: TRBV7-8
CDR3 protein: CASSLFVQRENRNEQFF
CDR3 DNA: TGTGCCAGCAGCTTATTTGTTCAGCGGGAGAACCGAAATGAGCAGTTCTTC

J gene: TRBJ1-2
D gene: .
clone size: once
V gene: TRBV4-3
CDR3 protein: CASSQGAGGYTF
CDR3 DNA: TGCGCCAGCAGCCAAGGGGCCGGTGGCTACACCTTC

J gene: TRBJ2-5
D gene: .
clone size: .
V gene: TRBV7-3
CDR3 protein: CASSLSGQQETQYF
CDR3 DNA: TGTGCCAGCAGCTTGTCGGGACAACAAGAGACCCAGTACTTC

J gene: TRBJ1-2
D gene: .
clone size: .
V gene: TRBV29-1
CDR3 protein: CSVGWTGGTTHYGYTF
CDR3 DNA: TGCAGCGTGGGATGGACGGGAGGAACGACCCACTATGGCTACACCTTC

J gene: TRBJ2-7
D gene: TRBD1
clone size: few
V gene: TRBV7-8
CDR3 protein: CASSLARGAGGTDYEQYF
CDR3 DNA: TGTGCCAGCAGCTTAGCTCGTGGTGCAGGGGGCACAGACTACGAGCAGTACTTC

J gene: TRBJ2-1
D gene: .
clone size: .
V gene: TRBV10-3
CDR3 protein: CAAAPRSYNEQFF
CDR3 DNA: TGTGCCGCTGCTCCTAGGTCCTACAATGAGCAGTTCTTC

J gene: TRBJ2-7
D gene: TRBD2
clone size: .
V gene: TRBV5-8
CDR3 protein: CASSLGSGRAGEQYF
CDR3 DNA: TGTGCCAGCAGCTTGGGAAGCGGGAGGGCAGGAGAGCAGTACTTC

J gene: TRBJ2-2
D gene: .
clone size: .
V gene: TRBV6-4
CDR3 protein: CASSVGGDTGELFF
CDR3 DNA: TGTGCCAGCAGTGTAGGGGGAGACACCGGGGAGCTGTTTTTT

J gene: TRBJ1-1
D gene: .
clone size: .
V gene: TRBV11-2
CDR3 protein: CASSLFGSRRTEAFF
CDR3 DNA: TGTGCCAGCAGCTTATTTGGTTCTCGGAGGACTGAAGCTTTCTTT

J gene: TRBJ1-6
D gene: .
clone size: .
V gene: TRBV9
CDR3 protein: CASSVGRGWDNSPLHF
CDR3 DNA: TGTGCCAGCAGCGTAGGAAGGGGGTGGGATAATTCACCCCTCCACTTT

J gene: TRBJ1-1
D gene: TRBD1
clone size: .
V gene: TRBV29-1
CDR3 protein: CSVATLQGASTEAFF
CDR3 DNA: TGCAGCGTTGCTACCCTACAGGGGGCGAGTACTGAAGCTTTCTTT

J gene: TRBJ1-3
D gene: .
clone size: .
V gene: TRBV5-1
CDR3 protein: CASRAGVGSGNTIYF
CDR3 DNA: TGCGCCAGCCGGGCAGGGGTGGGCTCTGGAAACACCATATATTTT

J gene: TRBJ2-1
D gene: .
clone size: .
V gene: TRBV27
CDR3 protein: CASSLSMELYRFF
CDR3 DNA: TGTGCCAGCAGTTTATCGATGGAGCTATATCGGTTCTTC